This TCR beta chain comes out of a study of technical replicates of blood from a handful of donors. Sequencing used immunoSEQ multiplex PCR; TCRdb keeps in-frame clones, though not all of them. The profile shows some 87,000 clones, about 97% of them singletons. The length of the CDR3 is 15 residues. In germline, CDR1 is SGDLS, CDR2 YYNGEE. Trimming removed 1 base at V and 3 bases at J, with 12 bases between. The material sequenced was T cells isolated from PBMCs. This sequence originates from a human donor in good health. The chain links TRBV9 to TRBJ2-3; the D gene is possibly TRBD1 (5 bases). CDR3 residues: CASSVQGIRTDTQYF. The DNA for the CDR3 is TGTGCCAGCAGCGTACAGGGAATACGTACAGATACGCAGTATTTT.